The rows below give T cell receptor beta chains drawn from one sample of a study of cytomegalovirus exposure and HLA in healthy donors. The method was immunoSEQ multiplex PCR; TCRdb's version includes in-frame clones alone and lacks a portion of them. The sample has some 140,000 clones, just under 90% seen once. Sequencing input: PBMCs. These receptors were obtained from a woman aged 25 to 39 in good health and CMV-seronegative. The CDR3 runs from the conserved cysteine through the conserved F or W. The D gene is left open where the match is weak. Not all rows give a size; the values are once, few, many and, for expanded clones, a class.

cdr3_aa cdr3_nt j_call d_call clone_size v_call
CASSVEASGGADTQYF TGTGCCAGCAGCGTAGAGGCTAGCGGGGGTGCAGATACGCAGTATTTT TRBJ2-3 TRBD2 - TRBV9
CASKGRGIYEQYF TGTGCCAGCAAAGGGCGGGGAATCTACGAGCAGTACTTC TRBJ2-7 - - TRBV27
CASSLAPVGSDEQFF TGCGCCAGCAGCTTGGCCCCGGTTGGTAGCGATGAGCAGTTCTTC TRBJ2-1 - - TRBV5-1
CASSLAGGPYNEQFF TGTGCCAGTAGCTTAGCGGGAGGCCCGTACAATGAGCAGTTCTTC TRBJ2-1 TRBD2 - TRBV19
CASSTPVLSGGYTF TGTGCCAGCAGTACCCCGGTCCTCTCGGGTGGCTACACCTTC TRBJ1-2 - - TRBV28
CASSGTHTEAFF TGTGCCAGCAGCGGGACTCACACTGAAGCTTTCTTT TRBJ1-1 - - TRBV6-5
CASSKGAGVLAKNIQYF TGTGCCAGTAGTAAGGGAGCCGGTGTACTAGCCAAAAACATTCAGTACTTC TRBJ2-4 - - TRBV19
CASSLGLGTPYNEQFF TGTGCCAGCAGCTTAGGGCTGGGCACTCCCTACAATGAGCAGTTCTTC TRBJ2-1 - - TRBV7-2
CASSLSLSRANTGELFF TGTGCCAGCAGCTTATCCTTAAGCCGGGCGAACACCGGGGAGCTGTTTTTT TRBJ2-2 - - TRBV13
CASSLRGQGRYGYTF TGTGCCAGCAGTTTAAGGGGACAGGGGCGGTATGGCTACACCTTC TRBJ1-2 TRBD1 - TRBV28
CASRGTSGANEQYF TGTGCCAGCAGGGGGACTAGCGGGGCTAACGAGCAGTACTTC TRBJ2-7 TRBD2 - TRBV2
CASSFQTGGFSPLHF TGTGCCAGCAGCTTCCAGACGGGGGGATTTTCACCCCTCCACTTT TRBJ1-6 - - TRBV11-2
CASSDILAVQETQYF TGTGCCAGCAGTGATATACTAGCGGTTCAAGAGACCCAGTACTTC TRBJ2-5 TRBD2 - TRBV2
CATSRDGYSTDTQYF TGTGCCACCAGCAGAGACGGGTATAGCACAGATACGCAGTATTTT TRBJ2-3 - - TRBV15
CASSPGLAANTGELFF TGCGCCAGCAGCCCTGGACTAGCGGCGAACACCGGGGAGCTGTTTTTT TRBJ2-2 TRBD2 - TRBV4-1
CASSRNRDRGMSDEKLFF TGTGCCAGCAGCCGAAACCGGGACAGGGGTATGAGTGATGAAAAACTGTTTTTT TRBJ1-4 TRBD1 once TRBV5-6
CASSAGLEGTDTQYF TGTGCCAGCAGCGCGGGACTAGAGGGCACAGATACGCAGTATTTT TRBJ2-3 TRBD2 - TRBV7-9
CASSLQGAAGTEAFF TGTGCCAGCAGCCTGCAGGGGGCGGCGGGCACTGAAGCTTTCTTT TRBJ1-1 TRBD1 - TRBV7-9
CASSPGGRPRPSGANVLTF TGTGCCAGCAGCCCGGGTGGGAGGCCCCGCCCTTCTGGGGCCAACGTCCTGACTTTC TRBJ2-6 - - TRBV5-4
CASSQDMGPLEYHATTDTQYF TGTGCCAGCAGCCAAGATATGGGCCCGCTCGAGTACCATGCTACCACAGATACGCAGTATTTT TRBJ2-3 - - TRBV14
CASSIGTSGMGSTDTQYF TGTGCCAGCAGCATAGGGACTAGCGGGATGGGGAGCACAGATACGCAGTATTTT TRBJ2-3 TRBD2 - TRBV28
CASSLAYIPSNQPQHF TGTGCCAGCAGCTTGGCCTATATCCCTAGCAATCAGCCCCAGCATTTT TRBJ1-5 - - TRBV5-5
CASETRVGETQYF TGTGCTAGTGAGACCAGGGTCGGAGAGACCCAGTACTTC TRBJ2-5 - - TRBV12-5
CATRDYEAYEQYF TGTGCAACCCGGGATTACGAGGCCTACGAGCAGTACTTC TRBJ2-7 - - TRBV12-2
CASSQGVEAFF TGTGCCAGCAGCCAGGGGGTTGAAGCTTTCTTT TRBJ1-1 TRBD1 - TRBV27
CASSLRTGPGELFF TGTGCCAGCAGCCTTCGGACTGGGCCCGGGGAGCTGTTTTTT TRBJ2-2 - - TRBV9
CASSEQGPTDTQYF TGTGCCAGCAGTGAACAGGGGCCCACAGATACGCAGTATTTT TRBJ2-3 - - TRBV6-1
CAWGETAGNEKLFF TGTGCCTGGGGCGAGACAGCCGGTAATGAAAAACTGTTTTTT TRBJ1-4 - - TRBV30
CASSPGVAGTDTQYF TGCGCCAGCAGCCCCGGGGTAGCGGGCACAGATACGCAGTATTTT TRBJ2-3 - - TRBV5-1
CASSPTSGTFTGELFF TGTGCCAGCAGCCCTACTAGCGGAACTTTCACCGGGGAGCTGTTTTTT TRBJ2-2 TRBD2 - TRBV11-2
CATSTREAPYEQYF TGTGCCACCAGCACCCGTGAAGCTCCCTACGAGCAGTACTTC TRBJ2-7 - - TRBV15
CASSPRGGTYEQYF TGTGCCAGCTCACCAAGGGGGGGAACCTACGAGCAGTACTTC TRBJ2-7 - once TRBV18
CASSGSGGGDTEAFF TGTGCCAGCAGTGGTTCAGGGGGCGGCGACACTGAAGCTTTCTTT TRBJ1-1 TRBD1 - TRBV25-1
CASSLQRGGEAFF TGTGCCAGCAGCCTCCAACGAGGGGGTGAAGCTTTCTTT TRBJ1-1 - - TRBV28
CASSQVLGTSGSSYEQYF TGCGCCAGCAGCCAAGTATTGGGGACTAGCGGGTCTTCCTACGAGCAGTACTTC TRBJ2-7 TRBD2 - TRBV4-3
CASSLDSLRQVTDTQYF TGTGCCAGCAGCTTAGATAGCCTCAGACAGGTTACAGATACGCAGTATTTT TRBJ2-3 - once TRBV7-8
CASSPVGQGETQYF TGTGCCAGCTCACCAGTTGGACAGGGAGAGACCCAGTACTTC TRBJ2-5 TRBD1 - TRBV18
CASSQTRQGNTEAFF TGTGCCAGCAGCCAAACCCGTCAGGGGAACACTGAAGCTTTCTTT TRBJ1-1 - - TRBV4-2
CASSPDSWNYGYTF TGTGCCAGCAGCCCGGACAGCTGGAACTATGGCTACACCTTC TRBJ1-2 - few TRBV6-5
CASSFVSQAFF TGTGCCAGCAGCTTCGTATCCCAGGCTTTCTTT TRBJ1-1 - - TRBV5-4
CASSQRQVRAEAFF TGTGCCAGCAGCCAACGACAGGTTCGCGCTGAAGCTTTCTTT TRBJ1-1 - - TRBV7-6
CASSLGRVDGYTF TGTGCCAGCAGCCTCGGCAGGGTAGACGGCTACACCTTC TRBJ1-2 - few TRBV6-5
CASSQALPWRGPGGYTF TGCGCCAGCAGCCAAGCTCTCCCCTGGAGGGGGCCGGGTGGCTACACCTTC TRBJ1-2 TRBD1 - TRBV4-1
CSSSLGGGDAFF TGTTCCAGCAGCTTAGGGGGAGGGGACGCTTTCTTT TRBJ1-1 - - TRBV7-9
CASSGGTGSSGNTIYF TGTGCCAGCAGCGGGGGGACGGGCAGCTCTGGAAACACCATATATTTT TRBJ1-3 - - TRBV13
CSVEEWKGASGNTIYF TGCAGCGTTGAAGAATGGAAGGGGGCCTCTGGAAACACCATATATTTT TRBJ1-3 TRBD1 - TRBV29-1
CAWRRGGSSYNSPLHF TGTGCCTGGCGAAGGGGGGGGAGCTCCTATAATTCACCCCTCCACTTT TRBJ1-6 - - TRBV30
CAWSRSAGAFSPLHF TGTGCCTGGAGCCGAAGCGCAGGGGCGTTTTCACCCCTCCACTTT TRBJ1-6 - - TRBV30
CASSHTTRWNEQYF TGTGCCAGCAGTCACACTACGCGGTGGAACGAGCAGTACTTC TRBJ2-7 - - TRBV28
CASSPLAGSYGYTF TGTGCCAGCAGCCCTTTGGCAGGGTCCTATGGCTACACCTTC TRBJ1-2 - - TRBV7-2
CASSVDQGQGKGYQETQYF TGTGCCAGCAGCGTAGACCAGGGACAGGGAAAAGGATACCAAGAGACCCAGTACTTC TRBJ2-5 TRBD1 - TRBV9